This record covers a single T cell receptor beta chain. No antigen is known for it. After removal of 4 bases from V and 3 bases from J, the junction contained 1 base not matched to a gene. This CDR3 spans 14 amino acids. Per germline, CDR1 SGHVS and CDR2 FQNEAQ. This entry comes from a study of cytomegalovirus exposure and HLA in healthy donors. Across the whole study: In a later analysis, the 110 or so validation repertoires were reported to have used the same platform as the 666 first-cohort repertoires. The study's findings and limits: Cytomegalovirus status was reportedly diagnosed by the classifier with high specificity and sensitivity. Most TCR sequences were rare, but some public TCRs occurred in many donors.

Measured with immunoSEQ multiplex PCR; TCRdb has only the in-frame clones, and not every one. The sample lists about 250,000 clones, around 87% occurring once. These donors were members of the approximately 120-subject validation cohort, a group separate from the approximately 680-subject first cohort. The source material was PBMCs. The TCR sequence derives from a man between 18 and 29 years old in good health and CMV-seronegative. The chain carries TRBV7-8 and TRBJ1-5, with TRBD1 matching 9 bases. This CDR3 reads CASSWDRDNQPQHF. CDR3 DNA: TGTGCCAGCAGCTGGGACAGGGACAATCAGCCCCAGCATTTT.